This T cell receptor beta chain was obtained from a study of T cells in Graves' hyperthyroidism and ophthalmopathy. Amplified TCR beta CDR3 regions derived from RNA transcripts. Using the HTBI primer set, a first-round RT-PCR was run on the TCR CDR3. TCRdb reanalysed the multiplex PCR reads using MiXCR and keeps one entry per CDR3 protein. The table has approximately 560,000 distinct CDR3 sequences, 35% to 55% seen once. The CDR3 length is 16 residues. V lost 1 base, J lost 1 base, and 13 bases lay in between. The germline V gene encodes CDR1 SGHVS and CDR2 FQNEAQ. Reasons for excluding patients were uncontrolled infection, other autoimmune disease, pregnancy or lactation.

The sequenced sample consisted of peripheral blood or thyroid tissue (not recorded which). The chain joins TRBV7-8 to TRBJ2-5; D gene unclear. This clonotype originated in a woman aged 18-29 years with Graves' hyperthyroidism. The CDR3 loop reads CASSLDVARTQETQYF. The CDR3 DNA reads as TGTGCCAGCAGCTTAGATGTAGCTCGTACCCAAGAGACCCAGTACTTC. Drawing the rest from reference TRBV7-8 and TRBJ2-5, the complete variable domain is GAGVSQSPRYKVAKRGQDVALRCDPISGHVSLFWYQQALGQGPEFLTYFQNEAQLDKSGLPSDRFFAERPEGSVSTLKIQRTQQEDSAVYLCASSLDVARTQETQYFGPGTRLLVL.